The clone carrying this T cell receptor (beta chain) was recorded only once. This sample stems from a study of OX40 agonist ivuxolimab in advanced cancers. Overall study context: In this cohort, patients received ivuxolimab, an agonistic anti-OX40 (CD134) antibody. Those enrolled were 82.7% male, with a mean age of 60 years and ages from roughly 23 to 80.

CDR1 is MDHEN, CDR2 SYDVKM, per germline. V dropped 6 bases and J dropped 2 bases, with 14 bases sitting between them. CDR3 length: 14 residues. Libraries were prepared by immunoSEQ multiplex PCR; TCRdb keeps only in-frame clonotypes and omits some of them. Of approximately 100,000 clones in the sample, just over 90% were seen once. The source material was CD4+ or CD8+ T cells sorted from blood, sampled in a trial of the OX40 agonist ivuxolimab. The chain couples TRBV28 to TRBJ2-7; D is uncertain. This clonotype originated in an adult with an advanced solid tumor such as melanoma, head and neck, liver or kidney cancer. The CDR3 DNA follows: TGTGCCAGCAGCCTTATGGGTCTTCCCTACGAGCAGTACTTC. This encodes CASSLMGLPYEQYF.